This TCR beta chain stems from a study of T cells in Graves' hyperthyroidism and ophthalmopathy. The study's findings and limits: Within blood appeared most thyroid clonotypes that had expanded above 0.001.

In the ophthalmopathy cohort, Clinical Activity Score was at least 3, NOSPECS grade at least 4, and duration under 3 months. PBMCs came from 7.5 to 10 ml fresh peripheral blood. This clonotype was seen only a few times. No antigen is known for it. The V gene lost 1 base and the J gene lost 4 bases, with 11 bases spanning the gap. This CDR3 comprises 14 residues. Germline CDR1 SGHTA, CDR2 FQGNSA. Regions amplified from RNA transcripts were the TCR beta CDR3 regions. Researchers ran a first-round RT-PCR on the TCR CDR3 using the HTBI primer set. TCRdb ran MiXCR on the multiplex PCR reads and lists one entry per CDR3 protein. The sample has about 610,000 distinct CDR3 sequences, roughly 14% seen once.

The chain employs TRBV7-2 and TRBJ2-7; the D gene is possibly TRBD1 (6 bases). The clonotype comes from a woman in her forties with Graves' ophthalmopathy. What was sequenced was blood. CDR3 bases: TGTGCCAGCAGCTTAGTCCAGGGGATGTACGAGCAGTACTTC. Translation gives CASSLVQGMYEQYF.